Listed here are 32 T cell receptor beta chains from one sample, sequenced in a study of T cells after yellow fever vaccination. TCRdb re-called the 5' RACE reads through MiXCR, storing one row per CDR3 protein. The sample records more than 120,000 distinct CDR3 sequences, roughly 8% being singletons. The source was CD4+ T cells sorted from PBMCs, collected 5 days after the yellow fever booster vaccination. The receptors originated from a man between 25 and 39 years old who received the YFV17D yellow fever vaccine.

Regarding this clonotype: This sequence may be a read error, since a much larger clone differs from it by one base. The chain recombines TRBV29-1 with TRBJ2-7, with D possibly being TRBD1 or TRBD2 (5 bases each). The CDR3 has 12 amino acids. Germline lookup yields CDR1 SQVTM and CDR2 ANQGSEA. The CDR3 DNA reads as TGCAGCGTCCAAGACGGGACCTACGCGCAGTACTTC. Protein: CSVQDGTYAQYF.

This clonotype was detected many times. This rearrangement joins TRBV15 to TRBJ2-1; 12 positions agree with TRBD2. CDR1 is LNHNV, CDR2 YYDKDF, per germline (reference sequence). The CDR3 is 13 residues long. V trimming: 8 bases; J trimming: 10 bases; junction bases outside the gene matches: 6. The CDR3 reads CATRTSGIEEQFF. DNA for the CDR3: TGTGCCACCCGGACTAGCGGGATAGAAGAGCAGTTCTTC.

This clonotype was detected ten times or more. The rearrangement uses TRBV30 and TRBJ2-1; D is perhaps TRBD2 (6 bases). Germline V gene lookup returns CDR1 GTSNPN and CDR2 SVGIG (reference sequence). The CDR3 is made up of 13 amino acids. V lost 0 bases to trimming and J lost 8 bases, with 11 bases between them. CDR3 nucleotides: TGTGCCTGGAGTGTCCGGGGGATCGATGAGCAGTTCTTC. Its protein is CAWSVRGIDEQFF.

This chain links TRBV6-5 with TRBJ2-1, with 11 bases aligning to TRBD2. J was trimmed by 4 bases and V by 6 bases; bases with no gene match: 2. The CDR3 loop spans 14 amino acids. Per the germline V gene, CDR1 is MNHEY and CDR2 is SVGAGI. The CDR3 reads CASRGTSGYNEQFF. CDR3 sequence (DNA): TGTGCCAGCAGGGGGACTAGCGGTTACAATGAGCAGTTCTTC.

This clonotype was picked up many times. This chain's CDR3 is CASSVEHSGETQYF. The CDR3 nucleotides are TGTGCCAGCAGCGTAGAGCACTCCGGAGAGACCCAGTACTTC. V gene TRBV9 combines with J gene TRBJ2-5; no clear D gene. The germline V gene encodes CDR1 SGDLS and CDR2 YYNGEE. The CDR3 contains 14 residues. V was cut by 0 bases and J by 4 bases, with 10 bases left in between.

Of note for this clonotype: One base away lies a much larger clone, so this may be a sequencing read error. The rearrangement links TRBV18 to TRBJ2-6; TRBD1 matches at 8 bases. This CDR3 has 17 residues. Germline assignment: CDR1 KGHSH and CDR2 LQKENI. The CDR3 loop reads CASSQTGALSGANILTF. The CDR3 DNA follows: TGTGCCAGCTCACAGACAGGGGCACTCTCTGGGGCCAACATCCTGACTTTC.

There are many counts of this clonotype. V and J are TRBV12-3 or TRBV12-4 and TRBJ2-3; D is unclear. The CDR3 runs to 16 residues. Deletions cut 1 base from V and 4 bases from J, with 15 bases between. CDR3 sequence reads: CASSLGSGYGADTQYF. CDR3 DNA: TGTGCCAGCAGTTTAGGCTCTGGGTATGGGGCAGATACGCAGTATTTT.

This clonotype has at least ten counts. The gene calls are TRBV20-1 and TRBJ2-1; D is unresolved. CDR3 length equals 12 residues. V lost 5 bases, J lost 6 bases, and 11 bases lay in between. The V gene's germline CDR1 is DFQATT and CDR2 SNEGSKA (reference sequence). CDR3 residues: CSAGLGPNEQFF. CDR3 DNA: TGCAGTGCTGGGCTAGGACCCAATGAGCAGTTCTTC.

This clonotype was recorded many times. The chain uses TRBV30 and TRBJ2-1; a possible D gene is TRBD1 (7 bases). CDR3 size: 16 residues. Trimming left V 0 bases short and J 4 bases short, with 16 bases between. Germline loops: CDR1 GTSNPN, CDR2 SVGIG (reference sequence). CDR3 residues: CAWSVLGQGGYNEQFF. The CDR3 DNA sequence: TGTGCCTGGAGTGTACTCGGGCAGGGGGGATACAATGAGCAGTTCTTC.

In this sample, this clonotype turned up many times. This sequence joins TRBV4-3 and TRBJ2-1; maybe TRBD2 (6 bases). The CDR3 covers 16 residues. Germline CDR1 LGHNA, CDR2 YSLEER. Trimming removed 0 bases at V and 5 bases at J, with 14 bases between. CDR3 in DNA: TGCGCCAGCAGCCAAGATCTTACGCTAGCGAACAATGAGCAGTTCTTC. Protein product: CASSQDLTLANNEQFF.

This clonotype showed up many times. The gene calls are TRBV5-6 and TRBJ2-5, with unresolved D. The CDR3 spans 15 residues. Trimming cost V 0 bases and J 4 bases, with 13 bases left between them. CDR1 and CDR2 (germline): SGHDT, YYEEEE. The CDR3 spells CASSLGAPGVETQYF. The CDR3 DNA reads as TGTGCCAGCAGCTTGGGAGCACCAGGAGTAGAGACCCAGTACTTC.

In this sample, this clonotype turned up many times. The chain has TRBV7-2 and TRBJ2-6; no reliable D call. Germline CDR1 and CDR2: SGHTA and FQGNSA. This CDR3 has 15 residues. V was cut by 5 bases and J by 0 bases, with 8 bases left in between. CDR3 nucleotides: TGTGCCAGCAGCCCGAGGATCTCTGGGGCCAACGTCCTGACTTTC. This sequence encodes CASSPRISGANVLTF.

This clonotype was seen repeatedly, ten times or more. V usage is TRBV4-3 and J usage is TRBJ2-2; D is ambiguous. The V end lost 6 bases, the J end lost 3 bases, and 11 bases lay between the germline ends. This CDR3 spans 14 amino acids. Germline CDR1 and CDR2: LGHNA and YSLEER. CDR3 nucleotide sequence: TGCGCCAGCAGAGACGTAATGGACACCGGGGAGCTGTTTTTT. As protein: CASRDVMDTGELFF.

This chain joins TRBV4-3 and TRBJ2-5; TRBD1 matches 7 bases. This CDR3 is built from 14 residues. J was trimmed by 7 bases and V by 1 base; bases with no gene match: 6. The V gene's germline CDR1 is LGHNA and CDR2 YSLEER. The CDR3: CASSQGQGMGTQYF. The CDR3 bases are TGCGCCAGCAGCCAAGGACAGGGAATGGGGACCCAGTACTTC.

This clonotype was picked up many times. The chain uses TRBV28 and TRBJ2-1, with a weak D call TRBD1 (5 bases). V was cut by 3 bases and J by 7 bases, with 16 bases left in between. This CDR3 contains 15 residues. Germline V CDR1 and CDR2: MDHEN, SYDVKM. The CDR3 loop reads CASSFPTAGRNEQFF. Written as DNA, the CDR3 is TGTGCCAGCAGTTTCCCTACCGCAGGGCGGAATGAGCAGTTCTTC.

This clonotype appeared many times. The V gene is TRBV2, the J gene TRBJ2-7; D might be TRBD1 (6 bases). This CDR3 comprises 14 residues. V lost 6 bases and J lost 1, with 13 bases in between. Germline V lookup: CDR1 SNHLY, CDR2 FYNNEI. CDR3 sequence (DNA): TGTGCCAGCAGAGCCACGACAGGTTCCTACGAGCAGTACTTC. Amino acid sequence: CASRATTGSYEQYF.

This clonotype was counted many times. The DNA for the CDR3 is TGTGCCAGCAGTCGTCGGACTAGCGGGCGGTCCTACAATGAGCAGTTCTTC. Protein product: CASSRRTSGRSYNEQFF. The rearrangement uses TRBV28 and TRBJ2-1, with 11 nucleotides matching TRBD2. The CDR3 runs to 17 residues. Germline values: CDR1 MDHEN, CDR2 SYDVKM. With 5 bases clipped from V and 1 base from J, the junction kept 7 bases outside the gene matches. Drawing the rest from reference TRBV28 and TRBJ2-1, the complete variable domain is DVKVTQSSRYLVKRTGEKVFLECVQDMDHENMFWYRQDPGLGLRLIYFSYDVKMKEKGDIPEGYSVSREKKERFSLILESASTNQTSMYLCASSRRTSGRSYNEQFFGPGTRLTVL.

In this sample, this clonotype turned up many times. The rearrangement links TRBV5-1 to TRBJ1-5, with no clear D. Between the trimmed V and J ends, which lost 2 bases and 5 bases, there was a span of 8 bases. The length of the CDR3 is 13 residues. Per the germline V gene, CDR1 is SGHRS and CDR2 is YFSETQ. The CDR3: CASSFTGDQPQHF. CDR3 DNA sequence: TGCGCCAGCAGCTTTACGGGTGATCAGCCCCAGCATTTT.

This clonotype was counted at least ten times. The chain has TRBV29-1 and TRBJ2-7; 10 positions match TRBD2. The germline gives CDR1 SQVTM, CDR2 ANQGSEA. J gave up 4 bases and V 4 bases, and 4 bases lay outside the gene matches. CDR3 length: 13 amino acids. This CDR3 is CSVGSAGGYEQYF. The CDR3 nucleotides read TGCAGCGTTGGGTCAGCGGGAGGGTACGAGCAGTACTTC.

Notes on this clonotype: A read error may explain this, as a much larger clone is one base away. The chain recombines TRBV3-1 with TRBJ2-1; D is unresolved. Germline CDR1 reads LGHDT; CDR2 reads YNNKEL (reference sequence). The CDR3 is 10 residues long. The CDR3 is CDTGPQGQFF. As DNA, the CDR3 is TGTGATACCGGACCCCAAGGGCAGTTCTTC.

V is TRBV14 and J is TRBJ1-5, with D unresolved. With 4 bases removed from V and 0 bases from J, the gap between germline ends came to 10 bases. This CDR3 contains 15 residues. Germline V gene sequence: CDR1 SGHDN, CDR2 FVKESK. CDR3 coding DNA: TGTGCCAGCAGCCCAGGTGGATATAGCAATCAGCCCCAGCATTTT. It specifies CASSPGGYSNQPQHF.

Remarks on this clonotype: Sequence at one end of the junction differs from germline and may be a read error. This sequence joins TRBV20-1 and TRBJ2-5, with D possibly matching TRBD1 (5 bases). This CDR3 spans 17 amino acids. Germline CDR1 reads DFQATT; CDR2 reads SNEGSKA (reference sequence). The CDR3 DNA sequence: TGCTGTGCTAGACGTGAAAGGGGTCGGATAAGGTTAGAGACCCAGTACTTC. Protein product: CCARRERGRIRLETQYF.

This clonotype has a count of ten or more. V and J are TRBV20-1 and TRBJ2-2; weak D call: TRBD2 (6 bases). The germline V gene encodes CDR1 DFQATT and CDR2 SNEGSKA (reference sequence). The V and J ends lost 2 bases and 0 bases respectively, with 7 bases between them. This CDR3 has 14 amino acids. The CDR3 sequence is CSARSGSNTGELFF. The CDR3 DNA follows: TGCAGTGCTAGAAGCGGGTCGAACACCGGGGAGCTGTTTTTT.

This clonotype came up many times. The chain uses TRBV5-1 and TRBJ2-3; possibly TRBD2 for D (6 bases). This CDR3 has 17 residues. The germline V and J ends were trimmed by 1 base and 0 bases, with 15 bases remaining between them. In germline, CDR1 is SGHRS, CDR2 YFSETQ. CDR3 sequence reads: CASSLYNSGASTDTQYF. The CDR3, as DNA: TGCGCCAGCAGCTTGTACAATAGCGGTGCTAGCACAGATACGCAGTATTTT.

At least ten counts were recorded for this clonotype. The chain joins TRBV20-1 to TRBJ2-3; D might be TRBD1 (6 bases). Germline V gene data show CDR1 as DFQATT and CDR2 as SNEGSKA (reference sequence). Trimming removed 6 bases from V and 3 bases from J, with 16 bases in between. The CDR3 length is 14 residues. The CDR3 region is CSAPDRRQTDTQYF. The CDR3 DNA follows: TGCAGTGCGCCCGACAGGAGGCAGACAGATACGCAGTATTTT.

In its sample, this clonotype was seen many times. V gene TRBV7-2 combines with J gene TRBJ2-4, with D possibly being TRBD1 (5 bases). The CDR3 consists of 15 residues. CDR1 and CDR2 (germline): SGHTA, FQGNSA. The V and J ends lost 3 bases and 1 base respectively, with 10 bases between them. The CDR3 region is CASSLGPFAKNIQYF. The DNA for the CDR3 is TGTGCCAGCAGCTTGGGGCCCTTCGCCAAAAACATTCAGTACTTC.

This clonotype was observed many times. The chain has TRBV7-2 and TRBJ2-1; 14 bases are a match to TRBD2. J was trimmed by 8 bases and V by 4 bases; bases with no gene match: 4. Germline assignment: CDR1 SGHTA and CDR2 FQGNSA. This CDR3 spans 15 amino acids. CDR3 nucleotide sequence: TGTGCCAGCAGCTGGACTAGCGGGAGGATCTATGAGCAGTTCTTC. Amino acids: CASSWTSGRIYEQFF.

The chain combines TRBV5-4 with TRBJ2-5, with 10 bases lining up with TRBD2. Germline V gives CDR1 SGHNT, CDR2 YYREEE (reference sequence). This CDR3 has 15 residues. Unmatched junction bases numbered 4, after V lost 4 bases and J lost 1 base. The CDR3: CASSTGLASQETQYF. CDR3 in DNA: TGTGCCAGCAGCACGGGACTAGCGAGCCAAGAGACCCAGTACTTC.

Points on this clonotype: A much larger clone differs by one base, so this may be a read error. CDR3 coding DNA: TGTGCCAGCAGCCGAGGGACTAGCGGGAGTTATGAGCAGTTCTTC. As protein: CASSRGTSGSYEQFF. The chain couples TRBV12-3 or TRBV12-4 to TRBJ2-1; 14 bases agree with TRBD2. V trimming: 6 bases; J trimming: 8 bases; junction bases outside the gene matches: 6. The CDR3 is 15 amino acids.

For this clonotype: The junction differs from germline at one of its ends, possibly a read error. The rearrangement links TRBV7-7 to TRBJ2-1, with D unresolved. CDR3 length: 16 amino acids. CDR1 and CDR2 (germline): SSHAT, FNYEAQ (reference sequence). CDR3 DNA: TGTGCTAGCAGCTTAGGAGTCGATAGCTCCTACAATGAGCAGTTCTTC. This codes for CASSLGVDSSYNEQFF. The whole variable domain, filled in from reference TRBV7-7 and TRBJ2-1, reads GAGVSQSPRYKVTKRGQDVTLRCDPISSHATLYWYQQALGQGPEFLTYFNYEAQPDKSGLPSDRFSAERPEGSISTLTIQRTEQRDSAMYRCASSLGVDSSYNEQFFGPGTRLTVL.

In the case of this clonotype: A much bigger clone sits one base away, suggesting this may be a read error. The V call is TRBV11-2, the J call TRBJ2-7; 8 positions match TRBD2. The CDR3 contains 16 residues. CDR1 and CDR2 (germline): SGHAT, FQNNGV. V dropped 3 bases and J dropped 7; count of bases not matched to a gene: 14. This CDR3 reads CASSFPRVSGKREQYF. DNA of the CDR3: TGTGCCAGCAGCTTTCCCCGGGTTAGCGGGAAGCGGGAGCAGTACTTC.

The chain carries TRBV19 and TRBJ2-7, with 8 bases fitting TRBD2. From germline, CDR1 is LNHDA and CDR2 SQIVND (reference sequence). This CDR3 is built from 14 residues. V dropped 7 bases and J dropped 5; count of bases not matched to a gene: 10. Here the CDR3 reads CASMRGAGAHEQYF. In DNA, the CDR3 is TGTGCCAGTATGCGAGGAGCGGGAGCGCACGAGCAGTACTTC.